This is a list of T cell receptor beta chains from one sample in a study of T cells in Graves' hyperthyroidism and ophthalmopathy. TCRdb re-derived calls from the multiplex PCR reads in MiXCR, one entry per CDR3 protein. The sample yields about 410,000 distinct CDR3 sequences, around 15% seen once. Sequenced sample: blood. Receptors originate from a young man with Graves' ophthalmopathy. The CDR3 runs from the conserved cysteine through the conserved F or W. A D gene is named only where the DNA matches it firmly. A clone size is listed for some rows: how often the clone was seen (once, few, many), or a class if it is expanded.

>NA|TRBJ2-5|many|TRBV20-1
TGCAGTGCTAGCCCCACATATGGGCGCCAAGAGACCCAGTACTTC
CSASPTYGRQETQYF
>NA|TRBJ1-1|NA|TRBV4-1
TGCGCCAGCAGCCAAGAATCAGGGATGAACACTGAAGCTTTCTTT
CASSQESGMNTEAFF
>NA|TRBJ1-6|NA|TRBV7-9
TGTGCCAGCAGCTTAGCGATGGCAGGGAGGAATTCACCCCTCCACTTT
CASSLAMAGRNSPLHF
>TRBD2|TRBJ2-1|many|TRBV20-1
TGCAGTGCTAAGGAGCTCGGACTAGCCAATGAGCAGTTCTTC
CSAKELGLANEQFF
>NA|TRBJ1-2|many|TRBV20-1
TGCAGTGCTAGAGTAATGCTAGGGGATGGCTACACCTTC
CSARVMLGDGYTF
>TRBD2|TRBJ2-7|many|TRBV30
TGTGCCTGGAGCTGGGACTACTCCTACGAGCAGTACTTC
CAWSWDYSYEQYF
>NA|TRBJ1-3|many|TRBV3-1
TGTGCCAGCAGCCAAGATACCCAGGCGAAGGTGAACACCATATATTTT
CASSQDTQAKVNTIYF
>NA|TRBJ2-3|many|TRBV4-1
TGCGCCAGCAGCCGACAAAGCACAGATACGCAGTATTTT
CASSRQSTDTQYF
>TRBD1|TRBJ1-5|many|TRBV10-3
TGTGCCATCAGTGTGGGACAGGGGGCAAATCAGCCCCAGCATTTT
CAISVGQGANQPQHF
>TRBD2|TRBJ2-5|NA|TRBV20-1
TGCAGTGCTAGAGGGCTGGCTAGCGGGGGCCAAGAGACCCAGTACTTC
CSARGLASGGQETQYF
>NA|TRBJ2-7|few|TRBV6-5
TGTGCCAGCAGTTACGAGTTAGAACAGTACTTC
CASSYELEQYF